The clone carrying this TCR beta chain was counted between two and nine times. The data were taken from a study of identical twins. One entry per CDR3 protein results from TCRdb running MiXCR on the 5' RACE reads. The data show some 790,000 distinct CDR3 sequences, about 18% seen once. V was cut by 8 bases and J by 7 bases, with 24 bases left in between. The CDR3 is 16 residues long. These same records also appear under a second study, on T cells expressing NK-cell markers. Per that study: In sorted CD3+CD56+NKG2C+, CD3+CD56+NKG2C- and CD3+CD56-NKG2C+ T cells, TCR beta repertoires were obtained. Whether the expanded NKG2C+ T cell clones recognized HCMV remained unclear.

This chain connects TRBV12-3 or TRBV12-4 to TRBJ2-1; perhaps D is TRBD1 or TRBD2 (8 bases each). Specimen: PBMCs. The receptor comes from a woman aged 18-29 years in good health. The CDR3 is CASSPGGGRRKNEQFF. The CDR3 bases are TGTGCCAGCTCCCCAGGGGGCGGGAGGAGGAAGAATGAGCAGTTCTTC.